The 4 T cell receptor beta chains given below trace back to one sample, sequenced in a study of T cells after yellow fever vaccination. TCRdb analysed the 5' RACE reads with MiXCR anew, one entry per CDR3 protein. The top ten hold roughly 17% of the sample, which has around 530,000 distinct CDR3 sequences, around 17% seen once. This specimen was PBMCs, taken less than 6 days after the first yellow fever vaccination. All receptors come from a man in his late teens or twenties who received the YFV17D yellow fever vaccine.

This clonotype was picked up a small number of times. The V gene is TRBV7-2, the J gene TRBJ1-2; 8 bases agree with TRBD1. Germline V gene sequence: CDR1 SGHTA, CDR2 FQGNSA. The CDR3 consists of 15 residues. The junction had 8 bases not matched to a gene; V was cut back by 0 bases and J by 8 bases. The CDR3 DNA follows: TGTGCCAGCAGCTTAGCGTACAGGGGGGGTCTCGGCTACACCTTC. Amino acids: CASSLAYRGGLGYTF.

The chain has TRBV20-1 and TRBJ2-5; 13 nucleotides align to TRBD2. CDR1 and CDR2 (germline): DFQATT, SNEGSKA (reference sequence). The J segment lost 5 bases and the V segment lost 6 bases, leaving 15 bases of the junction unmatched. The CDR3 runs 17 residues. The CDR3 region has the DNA TGCAGTGCCAGGGCCATCACTAGCGGGGGGGCGGGGGAGACCCAGTACTTC. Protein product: CSARAITSGGAGETQYF.

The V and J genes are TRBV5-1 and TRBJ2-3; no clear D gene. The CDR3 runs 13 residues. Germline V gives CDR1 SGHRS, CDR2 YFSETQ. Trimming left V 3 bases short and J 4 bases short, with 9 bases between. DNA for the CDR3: TGCGCCAGCAGCTCCCGGACGGCAGATACGCAGTATTTT. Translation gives CASSSRTADTQYF. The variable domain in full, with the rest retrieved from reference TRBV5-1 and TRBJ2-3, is KAGVTQTPRYLIKTRGQQVTLSCSPISGHRSVSWYQQTPGQGLQFLFEYFSETQRNKGNFPGRFSGRQFSNSRSEMNVSTLELGDSALYLCASSSRTADTQYFGPGTRLTVL.

CDR3 DNA sequence: TGCGCCAGCAGCCATGACCGACAGAGCTCCTACGAGCAGTACTTC. Its protein is CASSHDRQSSYEQYF. V usage is TRBV4-3 and J usage is TRBJ2-7, with a possible D match to TRBD1 (5 bases). Trimming took off 3 bases at V and 0 bases at J, with 12 bases between the two ends. Germline V gene data show CDR1 as LGHNA and CDR2 as YSLEER. There are 15 residues in the CDR3.